A single sample gave rise to the 16 T cell receptor beta chains below, sequenced in a study of blood T cell repertoires in COVID-19. TCRdb's table, derived via immunoSEQ multiplex PCR, lists solely in-frame clones and lacks some. The sample carries roughly 70,000 clones, more than 75% recorded once. The sequenced material came from peripheral blood. These TCRs come from a human donor in a cohort sampled during active COVID-19.

The rearrangement uses TRBV5-4 and TRBJ2-2, with 7 bases matching TRBD1. Trimming cost V 4 bases and J 3 bases; bases outside gene matches: 6. The CDR3 loop spans 15 amino acids. The germline V gene encodes CDR1 SGHNT and CDR2 YYREEE (reference sequence). The chain's CDR3 is CASSRTGVDTGELFF. DNA for the CDR3: TGTGCCAGCAGCAGAACAGGGGTCGACACCGGGGAGCTGTTTTTT.

This chain links TRBV19 with TRBJ2-7, with 9 bases lining up with TRBD1. The germline V gene has CDR1 LNHDA and CDR2 SQIVND (reference sequence). The CDR3 runs 15 residues. The V and J ends lost 5 bases and 8 bases, in that order; junction bases with no gene match: 13. The DNA of the CDR3 is TGTGCCAGTAGTCGTCCTACGGGACAGGGAGTGAAGCAGTACTTC. Amino acids: CASSRPTGQGVKQYF.

The CDR3 sequence: CASSITSLNTEAFF. CDR3 nucleotides: TGTGCCAGTAGTATAACCAGTCTGAACACTGAAGCTTTCTTT. The chain couples TRBV19 to TRBJ1-1, with D uncertain. From germline, CDR1 is LNHDA and CDR2 SQIVND (reference sequence). Trimming shortened V by 2 bases and J by 0 bases, and 7 bases separated the two germline ends. The CDR3 runs 14 residues.

This sequence joins TRBV14 and TRBJ2-2; 11 nucleotides match TRBD1. Germline V gives CDR1 SGHDN, CDR2 FVKESK. Trimming took 2 bases from V and 3 from J; bases not matched to a gene: 5. CDR3 length: 17 amino acids. CDR3 in DNA: TGTGCCAGCAGCCAAAAGGGACAGGGGGTCGACACCGGGGAGCTGTTTTTT. Its translation: CASSQKGQGVDTGELFF.

In its sample, this clone ranks as medium-sized. CDR3 region: CASSDGTGGGNEQFF. The DNA for the CDR3 is TGTGCCAGCAGTGATGGGACAGGGGGCGGGAATGAGCAGTTCTTC. V gene TRBV6-4 combines with J gene TRBJ2-1, with 12 bases matching TRBD1. CDR1 is MRHNA, CDR2 SNTAGT, per germline. V gave up 3 bases and J gave up 7 bases; unmatched junction bases: 4. This CDR3 comprises 15 residues.

This rearrangement joins TRBV6-5 to TRBJ2-7, with no clear D. CDR3 size: 14 residues. The ends were cut back, 10 bases at V and 2 bases at J, with 18 bases in the middle. Per germline, CDR1 MNHEY and CDR2 SVGAGI. The CDR3 bases are TGTGCCACTGTAGGATCCAGGCCGCCCTACGAGCAGTACTTC. Translation: CATVGSRPPYEQYF.

In its sample, this clone was seen once. This chain links TRBV19 with TRBJ1-1, with a weak D call TRBD1 (5 bases). From germline, CDR1 is LNHDA and CDR2 SQIVND (reference sequence). The length of the CDR3 is 15 residues. V lost 3 bases and J lost 1, with 12 bases in between. In nucleotides, the CDR3 is TGTGCCAGTAGTATCCAGGGATTGTCGAACACTGAAGCTTTCTTT. Translation: CASSIQGLSNTEAFF. The whole variable domain, filled in from reference TRBV19 and TRBJ1-1, reads DGGITQSPKYLFRKEGQNVTLSCEQNLNHDAMYWYRQDPGQGLRLIYYSQIVNDFQKGDIAEGYSVSREKKESFPLTVTSAQKNPTAFYLCASSIQGLSNTEAFFGQGTRLTVV.

The chain uses TRBV4-1 and TRBJ1-1; D is unclear. CDR1 is MGHRA and CDR2 is YSYEKL in the germline V gene. The CDR3 sequence is 14 residues long. The V gene lost 6 bases and the J gene lost 0 bases, with 11 bases spanning the gap. The CDR3 sequence is CASRLEFMNTEAFF. The CDR3 nucleotides read TGCGCCAGCAGACTCGAGTTCATGAACACTGAAGCTTTCTTT.

The sample holds one count of this clone. This chain uses TRBV7-2 with TRBJ2-3, with 12 bases fitting TRBD2. The CDR3 is 14 residues long. Germline assignment: CDR1 SGHTA and CDR2 FQGNSA. After removal of 3 bases from V and 5 bases from J, the junction contained 0 bases not matched to a gene. The CDR3 DNA reads TGTGCCAGCAGCTTGGGACTAGCGGGAGATACGCAGTATTTT. It is translated as CASSLGLAGDTQYF.

V is TRBV12-3 or TRBV12-4 and J is TRBJ2-7, with D possibly matching TRBD2 (6 bases). This CDR3 spans 11 amino acids. Trimming took off 11 bases at V and 3 bases at J, with 11 bases between the two ends. In DNA form, the CDR3 reads TGTGCCTCGGGGGATCTCTACGAGCAGTACGTC. Protein sequence: CASGDLYEQYV.

This clone has more than one count but fewer than ten. The chain recombines TRBV5-6 with TRBJ1-5; no reliable D call. The CDR3 totals 14 residues. The germline V gene encodes CDR1 SGHDT and CDR2 YYEEEE. Trimming shortened V by 0 bases and J by 7 bases, and 11 bases separated the two germline ends. CDR3 amino acids: CASSLAAGPQPQHF. As DNA, the CDR3 is TGTGCCAGCAGCTTGGCGGCAGGCCCCCAGCCCCAGCATTTT. Together with reference TRBV5-6 and TRBJ1-5, the CDR3 gives the full variable domain: DAGVTQSPTHLIKTRGQQVTLRCSPKSGHDTVSWYQQALGQGPQFIFQYYEEEERQRGNFPDRFSGHQFPNYSSELNVNALLLGDSALYLCASSLAAGPQPQHFGDGTRLSIL.

Only one count was recorded for this clone. CDR3 DNA: TGTGCCAGCAGCTTGAGGACAGCCGGAAACACCATATATTTT. Protein: CASSLRTAGNTIYF. This chain joins TRBV11-2 and TRBJ1-3; D possibly corresponds to TRBD1 (6 bases). CDR3 length: 14 amino acids. V shed 3 bases and J shed 4 bases, with 10 bases lying between them. Germline CDR1 SGHAT, CDR2 FQNNGV.

The rearrangement joins TRBV9 to TRBJ1-4; tentatively, D is TRBD1 (5 bases). Germline CDR1 SGDLS, CDR2 YYNGEE. This CDR3 region has 15 residues. Trimming stripped 3 bases from V and 8 bases from J, with 17 bases between. DNA of the CDR3: TGTGCCAGCAGCGCCCTTGGTGGGGCTGGAGAAAAACTGTTTTTT. It encodes CASSALGGAGEKLFF.

The chain carries TRBV11-2 and TRBJ1-4, with 10 bases lining up with TRBD1. The CDR3 runs to 14 residues. Germline V gene data show CDR1 as SGHAT and CDR2 as FQNNGV. The V segment lost 3 bases and the J segment 8 bases; nucleotides outside the gene matches: 3. The CDR3 bases are TGTGCCAGCAGCTTGGGACAGGGGTCAGAAAAACTGTTTTTT. Encoded protein: CASSLGQGSEKLFF.

The chain combines TRBV6-1 with TRBJ1-5, with a tentative D call TRBD1 (6 bases). Between the trimmed V and J ends, which lost 2 bases and 3 bases, there was a span of 11 bases. CDR3 length equals 15 residues. In germline, CDR1 is MNHNS, CDR2 SASEGT. The CDR3: CASSELDRNNQPQHF. DNA of the CDR3: TGTGCCAGCAGTGAACTCGACAGGAACAATCAGCCCCAGCATTTT.

This sequence joins TRBV3-1 (or the pseudogene TRBV3-2) and TRBJ1-1, with 8 bases identical to TRBD1. Germline values: CDR1 LGHDT, CDR2 YNNKEL (reference sequence). The length of the CDR3 is 13 residues. The J segment lost 6 bases and the V segment lost 4 bases, leaving 4 bases of the junction unmatched. The CDR3 spells CASSPRTGSEAFF. The CDR3 DNA reads as TGTGCCAGCAGCCCCCGGACAGGGTCTGAAGCTTTCTTT.